The 11 T cell receptor beta chains presented below share a single source sample, sequenced in a study of cytomegalovirus exposure and HLA in healthy donors. Sequencing used immunoSEQ multiplex PCR; TCRdb keeps in-frame clones, though not all of them. Of 160,000 or so clones in the sample, roughly 80% were seen once. The sample consisted of PBMCs. These receptors were collected from a man in his thirties or forties in good health and CMV-seropositive.

The CDR3 spells CASSELTSGGTGELFF. The CDR3 DNA follows: TGCGCCAGCAGTGAGTTAACTAGCGGGGGCACCGGGGAGCTGTTTTTT. This chain uses TRBV10-1 with TRBJ2-2, with 11 bases aligning to TRBD2. Germline CDR1 WNHNN, CDR2 SYGVQD (reference sequence). The CDR3 is 16 residues long. J gave up 4 bases and V 1 base, and 2 bases lay outside the gene matches.

This chain uses TRBV5-1 with TRBJ2-1, with 11 nucleotides matching TRBD2. J was trimmed by 2 bases and V by 0 bases; bases with no gene match: 7. Germline V CDR1 and CDR2: SGHRS, YFSETQ. The CDR3 totals 18 residues. CDR3 residues: CASSLVGLAGGTYNEQFF. The CDR3 nucleotides are TGCGCCAGCAGCTTGGTAGGGTTAGCGGGGGGGACCTACAATGAGCAGTTCTTC.

The J gene is TRBJ2-1, the V gene TRBV6-6; weak D call: TRBD2 (6 bases). Trimming pared 4 bases from V and 0 bases from J, leaving 10 bases between. CDR3 length equals 15 residues. Germline CDR1 MNHNY, CDR2 SVGAGI (reference sequence). The CDR3 DNA reads as TGTGCCAGCAGTTTCCGCGGGGACTCCTACAATGAGCAGTTCTTC. It yields the protein CASSFRGDSYNEQFF.

V gene TRBV9 combines with J gene TRBJ2-7; 7 bases match TRBD2. Germline V CDR1 and CDR2: SGDLS, YYNGEE. The length of the CDR3 is 14 residues. Trimming at V came to 4 bases and at J to 3 bases, leaving 7 bases not matched to a gene. This CDR3 reads CASSPWGGDYEQYF. DNA of the CDR3: TGTGCCAGCAGCCCTTGGGGGGGGGACTACGAGCAGTACTTC. The full variable domain, with the rest looked up from reference TRBV9 and TRBJ2-7, is DSGVTQTPKHLITATGQRVTLRCSPRSGDLSVYWYQQSLDQGLQFLIQYYNGEERAKGNILERFSAQQFPDLHSELNLSSLELGDSALYFCASSPWGGDYEQYFGPGTRLTVT.

The chain has TRBV4-1 and TRBJ2-1, with TRBD1 matching 8 bases. CDR1 and CDR2 from the germline V gene are MGHRA and YSYEKL. V shed 1 base, J shed 7 bases, and the junction held 9 bases outside the gene matches. The CDR3 runs to 16 residues. CDR3 region: CASSQVPGGEGNEQFF. DNA of the CDR3: TGCGCCAGCAGCCAAGTGCCAGGGGGCGAGGGAAATGAGCAGTTCTTC.

V usage is TRBV12-5 and J usage is TRBJ1-5; TRBD1 agrees at 8 bases. CDR1 is LGHNT, CDR2 FRNRAP, per germline. Trimming cost V 1 base and J 2 bases; bases outside gene matches: 7. The CDR3 runs to 17 residues. The CDR3 protein is CASGLALPGQGNQPQHF. CDR3 in DNA: TGTGCTAGTGGTTTGGCGCTCCCGGGACAGGGCAATCAGCCCCAGCATTTT.

In nucleotides, the CDR3 is TGTGCCAGCTCACCGGTCTCCGACAGCGCGGTTGAAAAACTGTTTTTT. Translating gives CASSPVSDSAVEKLFF. V usage is TRBV18 and J usage is TRBJ1-4; maybe TRBD1 (5 bases). Trimming took 3 bases from V and 7 from J, leaving 18 bases between them. The CDR3 loop spans 16 amino acids. Germline assignment: CDR1 KGHSH and CDR2 LQKENI. The variable domain in full, with the rest retrieved from reference TRBV18 and TRBJ1-4, is NAGVMQNPRHLVRRRGQEARLRCSPMKGHSHVYWYRQLPEEGLKFMVYLQKENIIDESGMPKERFSAEFPKEGPSILRIQQVVRGDSAAYFCASSPVSDSAVEKLFFGSGTQLSVL.

Only a few counts were recorded for this clone. V is TRBV2 and J is TRBJ2-3; the D gene is possibly TRBD2 (6 bases). CDR1 is SNHLY, CDR2 FYNNEI, per germline. V was shortened by 7 bases and J by 11 bases, with 16 bases between the two germline ends. This CDR3 region has 12 residues. The CDR3 here is CASTRDGGKQYF. CDR3 in DNA: TGTGCCAGCACGCGGGACGGCGGGAAGCAGTATTTT.

The chain uses TRBV6-6 and TRBJ2-7; D is unresolved. Trimming pared 5 bases from V and 3 bases from J, leaving 11 bases between. Per the germline V gene, CDR1 is MNHNY and CDR2 is SVGAGI (reference sequence). The CDR3 is made up of 13 amino acids. The CDR3 region is CASSPRANYEQYF. The CDR3 region has the DNA TGTGCCAGCAGTCCCCGCGCCAACTACGAGCAGTACTTC.

The count of this clone is one. This rearrangement joins TRBV6-5 to TRBJ2-7; 10 bases match TRBD1. V trimming: 6 bases; J trimming: 4 bases; junction bases outside the gene matches: 9. This CDR3 is built from 15 residues. Per the germline V gene, CDR1 is MNHEY and CDR2 is SVGAGI. CDR3 in DNA: TGTGCCAGCAGAAGCCGGGACAGGGGCAATTACGAGCAGTACTTC. Amino acid sequence: CASRSRDRGNYEQYF.

With regard to this clone: Additional DNA sequences in this sample encode the identical CDR3. This rearrangement joins TRBV5-1 to TRBJ2-7; TRBD1 matches 10 bases. From germline, CDR1 is SGHRS and CDR2 YFSETQ. This CDR3 comprises 14 residues. The trim removed 0 bases at V and 4 bases at J, leaving 1 base unmatched. The CDR3 is CASSLGQGAYEQYF. The CDR3 DNA reads TGCGCCAGCAGCTTGGGACAGGGGGCGTACGAGCAGTACTTC.